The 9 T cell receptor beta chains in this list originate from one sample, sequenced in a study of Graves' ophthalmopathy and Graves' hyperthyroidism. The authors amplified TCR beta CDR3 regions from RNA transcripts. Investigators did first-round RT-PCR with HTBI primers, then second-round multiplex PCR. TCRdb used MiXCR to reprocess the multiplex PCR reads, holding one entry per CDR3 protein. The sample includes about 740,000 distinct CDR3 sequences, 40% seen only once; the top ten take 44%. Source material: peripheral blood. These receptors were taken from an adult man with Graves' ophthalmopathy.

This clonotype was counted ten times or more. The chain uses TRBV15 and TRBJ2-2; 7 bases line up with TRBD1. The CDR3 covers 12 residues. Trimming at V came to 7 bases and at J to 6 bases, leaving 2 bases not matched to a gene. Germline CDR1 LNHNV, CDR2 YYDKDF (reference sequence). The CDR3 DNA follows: TGTGCCACCACTCAGGGGGCCGGGGAGCTGTTTTTT. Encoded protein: CATTQGAGELFF.

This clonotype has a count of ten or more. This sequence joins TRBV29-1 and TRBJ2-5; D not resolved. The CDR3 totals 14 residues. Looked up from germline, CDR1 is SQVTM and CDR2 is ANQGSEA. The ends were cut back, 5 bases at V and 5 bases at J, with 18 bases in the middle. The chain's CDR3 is CSVRLAPIGETQYF. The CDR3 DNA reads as TGCAGCGTTCGTCTCGCACCCATTGGGGAGACCCAGTACTTC.

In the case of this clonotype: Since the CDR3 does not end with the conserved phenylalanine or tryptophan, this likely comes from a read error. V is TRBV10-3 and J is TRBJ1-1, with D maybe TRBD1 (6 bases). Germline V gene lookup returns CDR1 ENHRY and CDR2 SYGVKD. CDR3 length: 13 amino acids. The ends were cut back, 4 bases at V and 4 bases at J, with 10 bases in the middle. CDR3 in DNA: TGTGCCATCAGTGCACAGGGCGGCACTGAAGCTTTCCTT. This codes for CAISAQGGTEAFL.

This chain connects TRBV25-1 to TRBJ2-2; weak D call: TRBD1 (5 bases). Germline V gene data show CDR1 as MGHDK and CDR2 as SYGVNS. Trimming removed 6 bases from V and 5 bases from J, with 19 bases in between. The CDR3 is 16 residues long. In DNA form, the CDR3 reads TGTGCCAGCAGCGAAACAGGCCAAGAAATAACCGGGGAGCTGTTTTTT. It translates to CASSETGQEITGELFF.

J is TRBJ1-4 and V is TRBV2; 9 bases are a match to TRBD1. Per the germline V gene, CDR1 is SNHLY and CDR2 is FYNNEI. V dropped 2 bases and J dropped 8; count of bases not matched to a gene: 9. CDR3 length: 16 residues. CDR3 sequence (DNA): TGTGCCAGCAGTGAAACTCGGGACAGGGCTTTCGAAAAACTGTTTTTT. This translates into CASSETRDRAFEKLFF.

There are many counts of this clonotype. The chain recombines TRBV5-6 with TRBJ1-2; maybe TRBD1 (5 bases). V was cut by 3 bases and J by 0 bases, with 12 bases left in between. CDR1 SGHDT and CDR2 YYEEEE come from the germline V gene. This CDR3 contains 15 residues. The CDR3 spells CASSSLLTANYGYTF. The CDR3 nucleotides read TGTGCCAGCAGCTCTCTATTGACAGCTAACTATGGCTACACCTTC.

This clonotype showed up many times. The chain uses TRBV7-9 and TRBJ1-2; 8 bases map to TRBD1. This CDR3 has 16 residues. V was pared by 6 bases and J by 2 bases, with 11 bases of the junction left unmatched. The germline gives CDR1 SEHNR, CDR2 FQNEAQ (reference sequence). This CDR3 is CASSTLTTGENYGYTF. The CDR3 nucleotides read TGTGCCAGCAGTACTCTCACGACAGGGGAGAACTATGGCTACACCTTC.

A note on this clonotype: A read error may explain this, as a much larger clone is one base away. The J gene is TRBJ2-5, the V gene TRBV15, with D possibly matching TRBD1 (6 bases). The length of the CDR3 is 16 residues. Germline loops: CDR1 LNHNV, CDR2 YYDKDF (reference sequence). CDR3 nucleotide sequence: TGTGCCACCAGCAGAGAAGCAGGGGCCCAGGAAACGACCCAGCACTTC. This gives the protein CATSREAGAQETTQHF.

The CDR3 protein is CSAGGRQGAGETQYF. As DNA, the CDR3 is TGCAGTGCTGGGGGTCGACAGGGGGCGGGCGAGACCCAGTACTTC. The rearrangement links TRBV20-1 to TRBJ2-5; 10 nucleotides align to TRBD1. The CDR3 is 15 amino acids. Germline lookup yields CDR1 DFQATT and CDR2 SNEGSKA (reference sequence). V lost 5 bases to trimming and J lost 5 bases; unmatched junction nucleotides: 11.